The 27 T cell receptor beta chains listed next were all sequenced from one sample in a study of blood T cells in healthy people across ages. Primers used in a second PCR of about 7 to 12 cycles were a sample-barcoded 5' primer and a J-beta primer mix. TCRdb passed the 5' RACE reads through MiXCR, listing each CDR3 protein once. Of 910,000 or so distinct CDR3 sequences listed, about 51% are singletons. Sample: blood. Receptor source: a woman in her fifties or sixties in good health.

The chain employs TRBV20-1 and TRBJ2-1, with 9 bases aligning to TRBD2. The germline gives CDR1 DFQATT, CDR2 SNEGSKA (reference sequence). This CDR3 contains 15 residues. Unmatched junction bases numbered 9, after V lost 3 bases and J lost 6 bases. The CDR3 here is CSASQRLAVSNEQFF. The CDR3 coding sequence is TGCAGTGCTAGCCAGCGACTAGCGGTTTCCAATGAGCAGTTCTTC.

The genes are TRBV29-1 and TRBJ1-5; possible D gene TRBD1, 5 bases. From germline, CDR1 is SQVTM and CDR2 ANQGSEA. Deletions cut 6 bases from V and 7 bases from J, with 16 bases between. The CDR3 has 13 residues. DNA of the CDR3: TGCAGCGTCACTGACAGTATGGGACAGCCCCAGCATTTT. Amino acid sequence: CSVTDSMGQPQHF. Complete variable domain (other parts from reference TRBV29-1 and TRBJ1-5): SAVISQKPSRDICQRGTSLTIQCQVDSQVTMMFWYRQQPGQSLTLIATANQGSEATYESGFVIDKFPISRPNLTFSTLTVSNMSPEDSSIYLCSVTDSMGQPQHFGDGTRLSIL.

In regard to this clonotype: A much larger clonotype is one base distant, so this may be a read error. CDR3 sequence (DNA): TGTGCCAGCAGTTACAGAGGGAGTCGTGGGGAGAGCCAGTACTTC. Protein product: CASSYRGSRGESQYF. The rearrangement joins TRBV6-5 to TRBJ2-4; a weak D match, TRBD2 (5 bases). V was cut by 2 bases and J by 13 bases, with 21 bases left in between. Germline V gives CDR1 MNHEY, CDR2 SVGAGI. The CDR3 is 15 amino acids.

This clonotype has a single count. The chain has TRBV30 and TRBJ2-1, with no clear D. The CDR3 spans 13 residues. Germline V gene sequence: CDR1 GTSNPN, CDR2 SVGIG (reference sequence). The CDR3 DNA is TGTGCAACCGACCACCAAGGTTCCAATGAGCAGTTCTTC. Translated, it gives CATDHQGSNEQFF.

This chain uses TRBV6-5 with TRBJ1-2; no definite D call. This CDR3 has 8 amino acids. Looked up from germline, CDR1 is MNHEY and CDR2 is SVGAGI. V dropped 5 bases and J dropped 10 bases, with 2 bases sitting between them. The CDR3 DNA follows: TGTGCCAGCAGTAACTACACCTTC. It specifies CASSNYTF.

The chain couples TRBV28 to TRBJ2-1, with D possibly matching TRBD1 (5 bases). CDR3 length: 19 amino acids. Germline V gene lookup returns CDR1 MDHEN and CDR2 SYDVKM. V was cut by 5 bases and J by 6 bases, with 29 bases left in between. CDR3: CASSPTFLGQSKGSNEQFF. Here the CDR3 DNA reads TGTGCCAGCAGTCCGACCTTTCTCGGTCAGTCTAAGGGGTCCAATGAGCAGTTCTTC.

There are a few counts of this clonotype. The CDR3 bases are TGTGCCAGCAGCTTAGGGAAGGGACTAGCGGTTACCTCTAGCACAGATACGCAGTATTTT. Protein: CASSLGKGLAVTSSTDTQYF. J is TRBJ2-3 and V is TRBV7-2, with 11 bases that match TRBD2. The CDR3 has 20 amino acids. V lost 1 base and J lost 0; bases outside the gene matches: 12. Germline CDR1 reads SGHTA; CDR2 reads FQGNSA.

The rearrangement uses TRBV5-1 and TRBJ1-2; D is unresolved. The germline gives CDR1 SGHRS, CDR2 YFSETQ. Trimming shortened V by 3 bases and J by 8 bases, and 14 bases separated the two germline ends. The CDR3 has 13 amino acids. The CDR3 region has the DNA TGCGCCAGCAGCTGGAGTCCCCCTGAAGGCTACACCTTC. Amino acid sequence: CASSWSPPEGYTF.

This rearrangement joins TRBV25-1 to TRBJ2-7; D is perhaps TRBD2 (5 bases). From germline, CDR1 is MGHDK and CDR2 SYGVNS. Trimming removed 5 bases at V and 7 bases at J, with 21 bases between. The length of the CDR3 is 15 residues. CDR3 in amino acids: CASSTRLTRYNEQYF. The CDR3 DNA follows: TGTGCCAGCAGTACTAGACTCACGAGGTACAATGAGCAGTACTTC.

As to this clonotype: At one end, the junction sequence differs from germline, possibly due to a read error. The rearrangement uses TRBV3-1 and TRBJ2-1; TRBD2 might be the D (5 bases). Germline V gene data show CDR1 as LGHDT and CDR2 as YNNKEL (reference sequence). The CDR3 covers 16 residues. The CDR3 sequence: CANSQATGKGYNEQFF. The CDR3 DNA reads TGTGCCAACAGCCAAGCAACCGGGAAGGGTTACAATGAGCAGTTCTTC.

This clonotype was found a few times. The chain recombines TRBV29-1 with TRBJ2-2, with D unresolved. This CDR3 region has 12 residues. V lost 7 bases and J 4 bases, leaving 10 bases between the germline ends. Germline assignment: CDR1 SQVTM and CDR2 ANQGSEA. The CDR3 protein is CSGQEFTGELFF. CDR3 bases: TGCAGCGGTCAGGAGTTCACCGGGGAGCTGTTTTTT.

In the case of this clonotype: This clone may be a read error of a much larger clone one base away. This chain joins TRBV2 and TRBJ2-1, with 16 bases fitting TRBD2. The germline V gene has CDR1 SNHLY and CDR2 FYNNEI. This CDR3 comprises 15 residues. CDR3 bases: TGTGCCTGCAGCGTGGGACTAGCGGGAGGGGGTGAGCAGTTCTTC. Translation gives CACSVGLAGGGEQFF.

As regards this clonotype: One end of the junction does not line up with germline, which may come from a read error. This chain links TRBV6-2 or TRBV6-3 with TRBJ1-4, with D possibly being TRBD1 (6 bases). The germline V gene has CDR1 MNHEY and CDR2 SVGEGT. The CDR3 has 14 residues. CDR3 loop: CANSYLGAWEKLFF. CDR3 in DNA: TGTGCCAACAGTTACCTGGGGGCTTGGGAAAAACTGTTTTTT.

This clonotype was observed a single time. The chain recombines TRBV7-7 with TRBJ2-3, with TRBD2 as a possible D gene (5 bases). V gave up 3 bases and J gave up 1 base, with 8 bases separating them. CDR1 and CDR2 (germline): SSHAT, FNYEAQ (reference sequence). The CDR3 is 14 residues long. The CDR3 DNA follows: TGTGCCAGCAGCTTGGTGGAGGGCACAGATACGCAGTATTTT. Protein product: CASSLVEGTDTQYF. The complete variable domain, with remaining parts taken from reference TRBV7-7 and TRBJ2-3, reads GAGVSQSPRYKVTKRGQDVTLRCDPISSHATLYWYQQALGQGPEFLTYFNYEAQPDKSGLPSDRFSAERPEGSISTLTIQRTEQRDSAMYRCASSLVEGTDTQYFGPGTRLTVL.

The chain carries TRBV2 and TRBJ1-2, with 12 bases identical to TRBD1. V shed 7 bases and J 4 bases; nucleotides not matched to a gene: 13. The germline V gene has CDR1 SNHLY and CDR2 FYNNEI. The CDR3 totals 17 residues. The CDR3 protein is CASKGSPGTGGVYGYTF. CDR3 nucleotide sequence: TGTGCCAGCAAGGGGAGTCCGGGGACAGGGGGCGTCTATGGCTACACCTTC.

The V and J genes are TRBV12-3 or TRBV12-4 and TRBJ1-2, with D unresolved. Deletions cut 4 bases from V and 0 bases from J, with 9 bases between. The CDR3 is 14 amino acids. CDR3 sequence: CASSYQASNYGYTF. CDR3 in DNA: TGTGCCAGCAGTTACCAGGCGTCTAACTATGGCTACACCTTC.

This sequence joins TRBV10-3 and TRBJ2-7; TRBD2 matches 8 bases. The CDR3 is made up of 15 amino acids. Germline lookup yields CDR1 ENHRY and CDR2 SYGVKD. With 0 bases clipped from V and 7 bases from J, the junction kept 8 bases outside the gene matches. CDR3 bases: TGTGCCATCAGTGAGTCTGATAGCGGGACTGGTGAGCAGTACTTC. Translated: CAISESDSGTGEQYF.

This chain joins TRBV6-2 or TRBV6-3 and TRBJ1-5, with 7 bases identical to TRBD1. The CDR3 consists of 11 residues. Germline V lookup: CDR1 MNHEY, CDR2 SVGEGT. Trimming cost V 3 bases and J 11 bases; bases outside gene matches: 1. This CDR3 is CASSYQGAQHF. CDR3 sequence (DNA): TGTGCCAGCAGTTATCAGGGGGCCCAGCATTTT.

This clonotype was seen a handful of times. This sequence joins TRBV4-1 and TRBJ2-7; TRBD2 aligns across 14 bases. The CDR3 runs to 20 residues. V shed 0 bases and J 2 bases; nucleotides not matched to a gene: 12. Germline V gene data show CDR1 as MGHRA and CDR2 as YSYEKL. CDR3 coding DNA: TGCGCCAGCAGCCAAGATACCTCGAGGGGACTAGCGGGAGACACCTACGAGCAGTACTTC. This gives the protein CASSQDTSRGLAGDTYEQYF.

The genes are TRBV2 and TRBJ2-3; TRBD2 agrees at 7 bases. The CDR3 is 14 residues long. The junction had 6 bases not matched to a gene; V was cut back by 5 bases and J by 4 bases. Per germline, CDR1 SNHLY and CDR2 FYNNEI. The CDR3 DNA follows: TGTGCCAGCAGTCGTGGGAGGGCCTCAGATACGCAGTATTTT. Protein product: CASSRGRASDTQYF.

The V gene is TRBV6-5, the J gene TRBJ2-7, with TRBD1 matching over 9 bases. TRBJ2-5 explains the end of the DNA better; the J call may be wrong. The length of the CDR3 is 13 residues. From germline, CDR1 is MNHEY and CDR2 SVGAGI. CDR3 nucleotide sequence: TGTGCCATGCAACAGGGGGCGGGAGAGACCCAGTACTTC. It is translated as CAMQQGAGETQYF.

The V gene is TRBV10-3, the J gene TRBJ2-4, with 16 bases that match TRBD2. The end of the DNA aligns better with TRBJ2-5, so the J call may be wrong. The CDR3 is 17 amino acids. Germline values: CDR1 ENHRY, CDR2 SYGVKD. This CDR3 is CAISTGTSGRGQETQYF. The CDR3 coding sequence is TGTGCCATCAGTACCGGGACTAGCGGGAGGGGGCAAGAGACCCAGTACTTC.

In its sample, this clonotype was seen once. The CDR3 DNA reads TGTGCCAGCAGCTTTCAGGGTGGGGATCGGTATGGCTACACCTTC. Encoded protein: CASSFQGGDRYGYTF. V usage is TRBV7-2 and J usage is TRBJ1-2; perhaps TRBD1 as D (5 bases). CDR1 SGHTA and CDR2 FQGNSA come from the germline V gene. This CDR3 has 15 residues. The germline V and J ends were trimmed by 3 bases and 5 bases, with 16 bases remaining between them.

This chain joins TRBV27 and TRBJ1-5; 9 bases fit TRBD1. V dropped 9 bases and J dropped 6; count of bases not matched to a gene: 21. This CDR3 is built from 18 residues. Looked up from germline, CDR1 is MNHEY and CDR2 is SMNVEV (reference sequence). CDR3 nucleotide sequence: TGTGCCAGGCGGGGGAAGCCAGCAAGGGACAGGGTTGGTCAGCCCCAGCATTTT. Protein sequence: CARRGKPARDRVGQPQHF.

The V gene is TRBV6-5, the J gene TRBJ2-1, with D unclear. V shed 7 bases and J shed 5 bases, with 15 bases lying between them. CDR1 and CDR2 from the germline V gene are MNHEY and SVGAGI. The length of the CDR3 is 14 residues. CDR3 sequence: CASTLSRSNNEQFF. CDR3 bases: TGTGCCAGCACCCTCTCCAGGTCTAACAATGAGCAGTTCTTC.

The rearrangement links TRBV7-2 to TRBJ2-7; D ambiguous. The CDR3 is made up of 13 amino acids. Trimming stripped 3 bases from V and 8 bases from J, with 14 bases between. Germline V lookup: CDR1 SGHTA, CDR2 FQGNSA. The CDR3 reads CASSFLINSKQYF. Written as DNA, the CDR3 is TGTGCCAGCAGCTTCCTTATTAATTCCAAGCAGTACTTC.

The CDR3 region is CASSYRVGGETQYF. In DNA, the CDR3 is TGTGCCAGCAGCTACAGGGTCGGGGGAGAGACCCAGTACTTC. The chain recombines TRBV5-5 with TRBJ2-5; perhaps D is TRBD1 or TRBD2 (6 bases each). V was pared by 3 bases and J by 4 bases, with 13 bases between. Germline CDR1 SGHKS, CDR2 YYEKEE (reference sequence). This CDR3 is built from 14 residues.